Presented here are 28 T cell receptor beta chains from one specimen sequenced in a study of cytomegalovirus exposure and HLA in healthy donors. PCR employed 60 Vbeta and 13 Jbeta primers. Repertoires were generated with immunoSEQ multiplex PCR, while TCRdb's copy carries only in-frame clones and drops some. The profile shows some 130,000 clones, approximately 80% of them singletons. The sequencing sample was made of PBMCs. All receptors come from a man aged 25-45 years in good health and CMV-seronegative.

J is TRBJ2-7 and V is TRBV7-8; TRBD1 matches at 8 bases. CDR1 is SGHVS and CDR2 is FQNEAQ in the germline V gene. CDR3 length equals 15 residues. Unmatched junction bases numbered 8, after V lost 1 base and J lost 6 bases. CDR3 sequence (DNA): TGTGCCAGCAGCTTAGAACGGACAGGGAGACGCGAGCAGTACTTC. Its protein product is CASSLERTGRREQYF. Using reference TRBV7-8 and TRBJ2-7 for the parts outside the CDR3, the full variable domain is GAGVSQSPRYKVAKRGQDVALRCDPISGHVSLFWYQQALGQGPEFLTYFQNEAQLDKSGLPSDRFFAERPEGSVSTLKIQRTQQEDSAVYLCASSLERTGRREQYFGPGTRLTVT.

V gene TRBV2 combines with J gene TRBJ2-5; D not resolved. The germline CDR1 and CDR2 sequences are SNHLY and FYNNEI. Trimming took 7 bases from V and 4 from J, leaving 10 bases between them. The CDR3 consists of 12 residues. The CDR3 spells CASKAAGETQYF. The CDR3 DNA reads TGTGCCAGCAAGGCGGCTGGAGAGACCCAGTACTTC.

The rearrangement joins TRBV4-1 to TRBJ2-7, with D possibly being TRBD1 (6 bases). The CDR3 is 14 amino acids. Germline V lookup: CDR1 MGHRA, CDR2 YSYEKL. V gave up 4 bases and J gave up 3 bases, with 13 bases separating them. The CDR3 region is CASSPTTGIYEQYF. CDR3 nucleotides: TGCGCCAGCAGCCCTACCACAGGGATCTACGAGCAGTACTTC.

J is TRBJ2-7 and V is TRBV6-4; weak D call: TRBD1 (5 bases). V lost 4 bases and J lost 2, with 12 bases in between. The germline V gene has CDR1 MRHNA and CDR2 SNTAGT. The CDR3 totals 14 residues. Written as DNA, the CDR3 is TGTGCCAGCAGTGCGGACGACAGAGCCTACGAGCAGTACTTC. It yields the protein CASSADDRAYEQYF.

This clone showed up just once. The V call is TRBV2, the J call TRBJ2-7; no firm D call. Germline loops: CDR1 SNHLY, CDR2 FYNNEI. V dropped 6 bases and J dropped 6 bases, with 6 bases sitting between them. There are 10 residues in the CDR3. CDR3 nucleotides: TGTGCCAGCAGCCGGGTCGAGCAGTACTTC. This encodes CASSRVEQYF.

CDR3 bases: TGTGCCAGCAGCTCCGACCAGGAAAAAGCTTTCTTT. Residues: CASSSDQEKAFF. V and J are TRBV11-2 and TRBJ1-1, with unresolved D. The CDR3 has 12 residues. CDR1 and CDR2 (germline): SGHAT, FQNNGV. V was shortened by 4 bases and J by 9 bases, with 12 bases between the two germline ends. Based on the CDR3 plus reference TRBV11-2 and TRBJ1-1, the full variable domain is EAGVAQSPRYKIIEKRQSVAFWCNPISGHATLYWYQQILGQGPKLLIQFQNNGVVDDSQLPKDRFSAERLKGVDSTLKIQPAKLEDSAVYLCASSSDQEKAFFGQGTRLTVV.

The rearrangement uses TRBV29-1 and TRBJ2-3, with D possibly matching TRBD2 (6 bases). CDR1 SQVTM and CDR2 ANQGSEA come from the germline V gene. The CDR3 has 15 amino acids. The V end lost 3 bases, the J end lost 1 base, and 14 bases lay between the germline ends. CDR3 sequence: CSVDTRDLGTDTQYF. In nucleotides, the CDR3 is TGCAGCGTTGACACCCGGGACTTAGGCACAGATACGCAGTATTTT.

The chain employs TRBV6-5 and TRBJ2-7; TRBD2 matches 10 bases. This CDR3 has 14 residues. Germline assignment: CDR1 MNHEY and CDR2 SVGAGI. Germline trimming cut 5 bases from V and 7 bases from J; bases unmatched to any gene: 8. CDR3: CASSLTSGPLEQYF. CDR3 DNA sequence: TGTGCCAGCAGTCTGACTAGCGGGCCCCTAGAGCAGTACTTC.

DNA of the CDR3: TGCGCCAGCAGTGTGGGGGCAGGTGGAAACACCATATATTTT. Its translation is CASSVGAGGNTIYF. The chain couples TRBV5-1 to TRBJ1-3; D is possibly TRBD1 (6 bases). The V gene lost 5 bases and the J gene lost 3 bases, with 12 bases spanning the gap. The CDR3 runs to 14 residues. Germline V gene sequence: CDR1 SGHRS, CDR2 YFSETQ. Using reference TRBV5-1 and TRBJ1-3 for the parts outside the CDR3, the full variable domain is KAGVTQTPRYLIKTRGQQVTLSCSPISGHRSVSWYQQTPGQGLQFLFEYFSETQRNKGNFPGRFSGRQFSNSRSEMNVSTLELGDSALYLCASSVGAGGNTIYFGEGSWLTVV.

This chain connects TRBV5-1 to TRBJ1-5; 7 positions agree with TRBD1. V lost 0 bases to trimming and J lost 4 bases; unmatched junction nucleotides: 4. The V gene's germline CDR1 is SGHRS and CDR2 YFSETQ. The CDR3 has 15 amino acids. The CDR3 sequence is CASSLGPGQNQPQHF. Written as DNA, the CDR3 is TGCGCCAGCAGCTTGGGGCCGGGACAGAATCAGCCCCAGCATTTT.

This chain links TRBV18 with TRBJ2-3, with 7 bases lining up with TRBD1. V trimming: 1 base; J trimming: 2 bases; junction bases outside the gene matches: 3. Germline V gene sequence: CDR1 KGHSH, CDR2 LQKENI. This CDR3 is built from 15 residues. The CDR3 protein is CASSPRTGTTDTQYF. CDR3 bases: TGTGCCAGCTCACCACGGACAGGTACCACAGATACGCAGTATTTT.

V gene TRBV4-1 combines with J gene TRBJ2-7; 15 bases line up with TRBD2. CDR1 is MGHRA, CDR2 YSYEKL, per germline. The V segment lost 2 bases and the J segment 4 bases; nucleotides outside the gene matches: 3. This CDR3 has 16 residues. For the CDR3, the DNA is TGCGCCAGCAGCCAAAGGACTAGCGGGGGGGGTTACGAGCAGTACTTC. This gives the protein CASSQRTSGGGYEQYF.

The rearrangement links TRBV19 to TRBJ2-7; TRBD1 matches at 10 bases. Germline CDR1 and CDR2: LNHDA and SQIVND (reference sequence). The CDR3 covers 14 residues. Germline trimming cut 2 bases from V and 3 bases from J; bases unmatched to any gene: 1. The CDR3 DNA reads TGTGCCAGTAGTATATGGGACAGGGGCTACGAGCAGTACTTC. As protein: CASSIWDRGYEQYF.

This clone showed up just a few times. The rearrangement links TRBV9 to TRBJ2-5; D ambiguous. The germline gives CDR1 SGDLS, CDR2 YYNGEE. V was pared by 4 bases and J by 5 bases, with 15 bases between. There are 14 residues in the CDR3. Here the CDR3 DNA reads TGTGCCAGCAGCCCCTCCTTAAAATTGGAGACCCAGTACTTC. Residues: CASSPSLKLETQYF.

This clone was seen a handful of times. The chain uses TRBV7-2 and TRBJ1-5, with 10 bases fitting TRBD1. The CDR3 loop spans 14 amino acids. Germline V gene sequence: CDR1 SGHTA, CDR2 FQGNSA. With 5 bases clipped from V and 9 bases from J, the junction kept 7 bases outside the gene matches. The CDR3 is CASSTDRGLGPQHF. The CDR3 bases are TGTGCCAGCAGCACCGACAGGGGGCTTGGGCCCCAGCATTTT.

This clone appeared once. The rearrangement joins TRBV7-9 to TRBJ2-3; 9 bases are shared with TRBD2. The ends lost 5 bases at V and 5 bases at J; junction bases unmatched: 11. Per germline, CDR1 SEHNR and CDR2 FQNEAQ (reference sequence). CDR3 size: 16 residues. As DNA, the CDR3 is TGTGCCAGCAGCACCTGGAGAGCGGGAGGAGTAGATACGCAGTATTTT. Amino acids: CASSTWRAGGVDTQYF.

This chain connects TRBV19 to TRBJ2-1; the match to TRBD1 covers 8 bases. The J segment lost 0 bases and the V segment lost 5 bases, leaving 3 bases of the junction unmatched. There are 15 residues in the CDR3. Germline V gives CDR1 LNHDA, CDR2 SQIVND (reference sequence). CDR3 residues: CASSPGQGSYNEQFF. The CDR3 DNA is TGTGCCAGTAGTCCAGGACAGGGCTCCTACAATGAGCAGTTCTTC. The full variable domain, its missing parts supplied by reference TRBV19 and TRBJ2-1, is DGGITQSPKYLFRKEGQNVTLSCEQNLNHDAMYWYRQDPGQGLRLIYYSQIVNDFQKGDIAEGYSVSREKKESFPLTVTSAQKNPTAFYLCASSPGQGSYNEQFFGPGTRLTVL.

This sequence joins TRBV11-2 and TRBJ2-7; D is unresolved. Germline V gene sequence: CDR1 SGHAT, CDR2 FQNNGV. V lost 0 bases and J 5 bases, leaving 14 bases between the germline ends. This CDR3 has 15 amino acids. In nucleotides, the CDR3 is TGTGCCAGCAGCTTAGATGGTACAGTAGGCCACGAGCAGTACTTC. Amino acids: CASSLDGTVGHEQYF.

CDR3: CASSTGTLYEQYF. In nucleotides, the CDR3 is TGTGCCAGTAGTACAGGGACACTCTACGAGCAGTACTTC. The chain combines TRBV19 with TRBJ2-7, with a tentative D call TRBD1 (6 bases). Per germline, CDR1 LNHDA and CDR2 SQIVND (reference sequence). The CDR3 has 13 residues. V lost 4 bases, J lost 3 bases, and 10 bases lay in between.

V usage is TRBV6-6 and J usage is TRBJ2-5; TRBD2 aligns across 7 bases. Losses at the gene ends were 11 bases for V and 1 base for J; bases not matched to a gene: 7. The CDR3 has 13 amino acids. Germline loops: CDR1 MNHNY, CDR2 SVGAGI (reference sequence). The CDR3: CAGGSGGQETQYF. CDR3 coding DNA: TGTGCCGGCGGCTCGGGGGGCCAAGAGACCCAGTACTTC.

This clone has only a few counts. This sequence joins TRBV6-1 and TRBJ2-5, with a tentative D call TRBD1 (5 bases). CDR3 length: 13 residues. Germline CDR1 and CDR2: MNHNS and SASEGT. With 7 bases removed from V and 4 bases from J, the gap between germline ends came to 13 bases. The CDR3 sequence is CASMTVPGETQYF. The DNA for the CDR3 is TGTGCCAGCATGACAGTTCCAGGAGAGACCCAGTACTTC.

This clone came up once. The rearrangement uses TRBV28 and TRBJ1-3; the match to TRBD1 covers 7 bases. The CDR3 sequence is 17 residues long. Germline CDR1 MDHEN, CDR2 SYDVKM. V lost 2 bases to trimming and J lost 4 bases; unmatched junction nucleotides: 11. This CDR3 reads CASSLGDSTLSGNTIYF. The DNA for the CDR3 is TGTGCCAGCAGTTTAGGGGACAGCACTCTCTCCGGAAACACCATATATTTT.

The genes are TRBV21-1 and TRBJ2-2; the table names TRBD2, a call not compared with the DNA. TRBV21-1 is termed a pseudogene. This CDR3 is built from 22 residues. CDR3 bases: TGTGCCAGCAGCAAAGTTGAGGACCCCGGGACTAGCGGGAGTGAGAACACCGGGGAGCTGTTTTTT. Protein: CASSKVEDPGTSGSENTGELFF.

The chain couples TRBV6-6 to TRBJ1-2, with TRBD1 as a possible D gene (5 bases). The CDR3 loop spans 13 amino acids. In germline, CDR1 is MNHNY, CDR2 SVGAGI (reference sequence). The ends were cut back, 0 bases at V and 9 bases at J, with 11 bases in the middle. The CDR3 sequence: CASSYSSDISYTF. The CDR3 bases are TGTGCCAGCAGTTACTCTTCGGACATAAGCTACACCTTC.

The rearrangement links TRBV6-5 to TRBJ2-2; tentative D call: TRBD1 (6 bases). Trimming took off 4 bases at V and 1 base at J, with 13 bases between the two ends. Germline assignment: CDR1 MNHEY and CDR2 SVGAGI. This CDR3 is 16 amino acids long. CDR3 loop: CASSFRDILNTGELFF. The CDR3 nucleotides read TGTGCCAGCAGTTTCCGGGACATTTTGAACACCGGGGAGCTGTTTTTT.

J is TRBJ1-2 and V is TRBV6-5; 10 bases map to TRBD1. Germline CDR1 MNHEY, CDR2 SVGAGI. V lost 5 bases, J lost 5 bases, and 5 bases stayed unmatched. This CDR3 comprises 14 residues. CDR3 DNA: TGTGCCAGCAGTCCGACAGGGGGCAATTATGGCTACACCTTC. Translating it yields CASSPTGGNYGYTF.

CDR3 sequence: CASSFLGRQGRNTEAFF. In DNA, the CDR3 is TGTGCCAGCAGCTTCCTCGGGCGACAGGGGAGGAACACTGAAGCTTTCTTT. The chain couples TRBV7-8 to TRBJ1-1; 8 nucleotides line up with TRBD1. This CDR3 is 17 amino acids long. The germline CDR1 and CDR2 sequences are SGHVS and FQNEAQ. V shed 3 bases, J shed 1 base, and the junction held 10 bases outside the gene matches.

This clone was seen a single time. The chain employs TRBV7-8 and TRBJ2-7, with 12 bases fitting TRBD2. Trimming at V came to 4 bases and at J to 1 base, leaving 5 bases not matched to a gene. CDR1 is SGHVS, CDR2 FQNEAQ, per germline. The CDR3 totals 16 residues. As DNA, the CDR3 is TGTGCCAGCAGCTCAAAGACTAGCGGGAGTTCCTACGAGCAGTACTTC. Translation gives CASSSKTSGSSYEQYF.